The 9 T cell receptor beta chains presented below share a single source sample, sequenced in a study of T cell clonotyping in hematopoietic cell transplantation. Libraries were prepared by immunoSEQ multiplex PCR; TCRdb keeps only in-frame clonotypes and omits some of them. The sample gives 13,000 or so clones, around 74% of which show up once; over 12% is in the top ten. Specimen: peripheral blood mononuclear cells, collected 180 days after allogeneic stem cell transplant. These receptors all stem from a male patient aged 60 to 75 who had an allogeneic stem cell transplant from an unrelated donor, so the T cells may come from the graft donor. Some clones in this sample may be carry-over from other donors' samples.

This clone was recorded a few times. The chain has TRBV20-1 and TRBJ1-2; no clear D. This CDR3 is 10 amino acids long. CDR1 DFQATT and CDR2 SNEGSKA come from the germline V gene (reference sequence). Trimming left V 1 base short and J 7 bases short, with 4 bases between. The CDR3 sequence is CSARGIGYTF. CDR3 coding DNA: TGCAGTGCTAGAGGGATTGGCTACACCTTC.

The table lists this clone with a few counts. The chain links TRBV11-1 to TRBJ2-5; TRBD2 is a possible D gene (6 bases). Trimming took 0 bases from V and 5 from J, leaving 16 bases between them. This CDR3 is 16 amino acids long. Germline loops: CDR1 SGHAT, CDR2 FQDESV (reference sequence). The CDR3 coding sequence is TGTGCCAGCAGCTTAGCCCACGGGGGTTACGTGGAGACCCAGTACTTC. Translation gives CASSLAHGGYVETQYF. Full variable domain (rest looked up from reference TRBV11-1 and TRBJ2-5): EAEVAQSPRYKITEKSQAVAFWCDPISGHATLYWYRQILGQGPELLVQFQDESVVDDSQLPKDRFSAERLKGVDSTLKIQPAELGDSAMYLCASSLAHGGYVETQYFGPGTRLLVL.

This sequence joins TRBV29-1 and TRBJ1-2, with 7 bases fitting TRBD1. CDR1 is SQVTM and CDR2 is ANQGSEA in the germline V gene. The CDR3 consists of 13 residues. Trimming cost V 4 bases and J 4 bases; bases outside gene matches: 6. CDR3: CSVVQTGTYGYTF. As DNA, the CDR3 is TGCAGCGTTGTCCAGACAGGGACCTATGGCTACACCTTC.

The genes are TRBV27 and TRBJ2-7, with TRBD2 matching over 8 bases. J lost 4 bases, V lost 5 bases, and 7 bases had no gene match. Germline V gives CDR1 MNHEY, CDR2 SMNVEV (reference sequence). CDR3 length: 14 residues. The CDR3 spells CASSPRGGAYEQYF. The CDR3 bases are TGTGCCAGCAGTCCCCGGGGGGGTGCGTACGAGCAGTACTTC.

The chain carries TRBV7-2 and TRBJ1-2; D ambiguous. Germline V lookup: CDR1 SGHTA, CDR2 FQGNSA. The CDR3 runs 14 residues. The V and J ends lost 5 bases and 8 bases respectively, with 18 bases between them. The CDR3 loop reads CASSPLIQIGGYTF. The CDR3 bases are TGTGCCAGCAGCCCCCTCATCCAAATCGGGGGCTACACCTTC.

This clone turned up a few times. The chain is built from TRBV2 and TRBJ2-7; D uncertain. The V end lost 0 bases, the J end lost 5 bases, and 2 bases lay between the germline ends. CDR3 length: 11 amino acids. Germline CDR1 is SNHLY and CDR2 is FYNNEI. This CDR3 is CASSEADEQYF. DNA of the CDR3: TGTGCCAGCAGTGAAGCCGACGAGCAGTACTTC.

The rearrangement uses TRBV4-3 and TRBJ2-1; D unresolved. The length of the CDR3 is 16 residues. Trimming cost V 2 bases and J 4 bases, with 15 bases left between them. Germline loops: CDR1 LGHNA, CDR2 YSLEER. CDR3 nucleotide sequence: TGCGCCAGCAGCCAACTACTCCGGCTATCTTACAATGAGCAGTTCTTC. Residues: CASSQLLRLSYNEQFF.

CDR3 sequence (DNA): TGTGCCAGCAGCCAAAAGGGGACAGGGAACTATGGCTACACCTTC. Its translation: CASSQKGTGNYGYTF. The V call is TRBV14, the J call TRBJ1-2; 9 bases are a match to TRBD1. This CDR3 has 15 residues. Germline assignment: CDR1 SGHDN and CDR2 FVKESK. V lost 2 bases to trimming and J lost 2 bases; unmatched junction nucleotides: 3.

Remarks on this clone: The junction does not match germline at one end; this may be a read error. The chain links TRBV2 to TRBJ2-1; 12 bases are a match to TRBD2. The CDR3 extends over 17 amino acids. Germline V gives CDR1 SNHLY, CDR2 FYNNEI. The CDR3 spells CASTGPSGGVKYNEQLF. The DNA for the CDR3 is TGTGCCAGCACGGGCCCTAGCGGGGGGGTTAAGTACAATGAGCAGCTCTTC.